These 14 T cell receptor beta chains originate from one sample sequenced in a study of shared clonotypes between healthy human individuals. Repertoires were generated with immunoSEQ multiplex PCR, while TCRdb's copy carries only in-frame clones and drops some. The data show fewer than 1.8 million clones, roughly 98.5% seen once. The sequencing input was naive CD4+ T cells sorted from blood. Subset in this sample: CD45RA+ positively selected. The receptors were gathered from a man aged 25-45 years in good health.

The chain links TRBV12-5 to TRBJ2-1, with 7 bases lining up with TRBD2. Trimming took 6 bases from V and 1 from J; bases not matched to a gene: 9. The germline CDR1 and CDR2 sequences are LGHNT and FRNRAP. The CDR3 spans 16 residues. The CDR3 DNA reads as TGTGCTAGTGGCCTCCTTGGCGGGAGATCCTACAATGAGCAGTTCTTC. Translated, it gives CASGLLGGRSYNEQFF.

CDR3 protein: CASSPTGGKVAYNEQFF. CDR3 nucleotide sequence: TGCGCCAGCAGTCCGACAGGGGGCAAGGTCGCCTACAATGAGCAGTTCTTC. This chain connects TRBV4-1 to TRBJ2-1, with 10 bases fitting TRBD1. Unmatched junction bases numbered 10, after V lost 6 bases and J lost 2 bases. Germline CDR1 MGHRA, CDR2 YSYEKL. CDR3 length: 17 residues.

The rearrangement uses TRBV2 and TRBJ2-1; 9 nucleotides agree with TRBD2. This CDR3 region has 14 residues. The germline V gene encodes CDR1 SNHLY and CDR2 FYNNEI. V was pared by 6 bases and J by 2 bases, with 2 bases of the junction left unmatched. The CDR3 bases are TGTGCCAGCAGGGCTAGCGGGGCCTACAATGAGCAGTTCTTC. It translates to CASRASGAYNEQFF.

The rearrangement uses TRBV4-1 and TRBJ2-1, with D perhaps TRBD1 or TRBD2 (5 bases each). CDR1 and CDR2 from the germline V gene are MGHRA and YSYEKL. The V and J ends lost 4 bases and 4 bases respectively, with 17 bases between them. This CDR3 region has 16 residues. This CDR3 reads CASSRVRGSGYNEQFF. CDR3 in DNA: TGCGCCAGCAGCCGAGTTCGCGGGTCAGGGTACAATGAGCAGTTCTTC.

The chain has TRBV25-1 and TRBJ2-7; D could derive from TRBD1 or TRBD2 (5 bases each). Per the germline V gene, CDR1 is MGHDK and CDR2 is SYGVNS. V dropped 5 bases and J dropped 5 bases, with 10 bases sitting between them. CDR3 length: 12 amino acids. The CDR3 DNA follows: TGTGCCAGCAGTCGACAGAGGGACGAGCAGTACTTC. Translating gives CASSRQRDEQYF.

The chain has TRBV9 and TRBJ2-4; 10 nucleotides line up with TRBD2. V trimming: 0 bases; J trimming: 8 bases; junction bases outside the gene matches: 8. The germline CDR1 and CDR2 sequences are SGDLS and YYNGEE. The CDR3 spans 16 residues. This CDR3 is CASSVGPSGSGYIQYF. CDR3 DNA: TGTGCCAGCAGCGTAGGTCCTAGCGGGAGTGGTTACATTCAGTACTTC.

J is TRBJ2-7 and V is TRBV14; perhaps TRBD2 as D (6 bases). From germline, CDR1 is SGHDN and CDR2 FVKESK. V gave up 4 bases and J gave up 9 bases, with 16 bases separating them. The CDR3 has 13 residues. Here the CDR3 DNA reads TGTGCCAGCAGCCTGGTAGCGGCCTGGGGGCAGTACTTC. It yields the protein CASSLVAAWGQYF.

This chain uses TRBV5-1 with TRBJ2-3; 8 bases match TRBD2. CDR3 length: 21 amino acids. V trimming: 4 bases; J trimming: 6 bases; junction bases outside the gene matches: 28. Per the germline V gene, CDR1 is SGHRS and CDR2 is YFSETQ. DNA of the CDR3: TGCGCCAGCAGCCCCGGGGGCTTTAAGGGGCGTGCGGGAGGCCCCATTGATACGCAGTATTTT. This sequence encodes CASSPGGFKGRAGGPIDTQYF.

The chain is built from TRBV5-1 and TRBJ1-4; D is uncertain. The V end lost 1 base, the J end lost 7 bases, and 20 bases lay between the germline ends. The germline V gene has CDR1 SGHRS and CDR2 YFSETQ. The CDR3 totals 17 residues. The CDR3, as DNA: TGCGCCAGCAGCTTGAGTTTCTGGGCGAGGGTGGGTGAAAAACTGTTTTTT. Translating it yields CASSLSFWARVGEKLFF.

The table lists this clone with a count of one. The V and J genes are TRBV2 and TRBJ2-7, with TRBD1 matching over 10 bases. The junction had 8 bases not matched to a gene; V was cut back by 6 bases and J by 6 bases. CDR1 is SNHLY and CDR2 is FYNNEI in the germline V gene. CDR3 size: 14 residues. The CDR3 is CASRPGTGASEQYF. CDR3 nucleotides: TGTGCCAGCAGACCCGGGACAGGGGCCTCCGAGCAGTACTTC.

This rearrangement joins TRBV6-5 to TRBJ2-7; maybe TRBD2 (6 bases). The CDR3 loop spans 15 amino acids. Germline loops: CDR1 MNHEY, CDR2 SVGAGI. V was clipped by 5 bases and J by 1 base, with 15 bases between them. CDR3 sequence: CASSRSGGRSYEQYF. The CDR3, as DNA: TGTGCCAGCAGTAGAAGCGGAGGGAGGTCCTACGAGCAGTACTTC.

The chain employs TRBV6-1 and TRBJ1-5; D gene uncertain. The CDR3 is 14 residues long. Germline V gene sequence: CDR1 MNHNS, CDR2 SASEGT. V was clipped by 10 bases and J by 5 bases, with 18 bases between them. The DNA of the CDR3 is TGTGCCACCGTCGCGAAGAGGGAGTATCAGCCCCAGCATTTT. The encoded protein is CATVAKREYQPQHF.

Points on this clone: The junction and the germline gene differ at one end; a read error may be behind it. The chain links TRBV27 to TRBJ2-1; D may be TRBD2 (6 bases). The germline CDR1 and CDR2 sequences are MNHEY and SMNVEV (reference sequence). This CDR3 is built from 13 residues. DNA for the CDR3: TGTGCCAGCAGCCCCCGGGGGTACAGTGAGCAGTTCTTC. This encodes CASSPRGYSEQFF.

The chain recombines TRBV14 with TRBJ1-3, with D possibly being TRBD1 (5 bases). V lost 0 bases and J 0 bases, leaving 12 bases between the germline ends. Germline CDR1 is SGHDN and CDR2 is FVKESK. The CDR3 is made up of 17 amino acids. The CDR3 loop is CASSQERGTSSGNTIYF. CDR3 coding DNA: TGTGCCAGCAGCCAAGAGAGGGGCACGAGCTCTGGAAACACCATATATTTT. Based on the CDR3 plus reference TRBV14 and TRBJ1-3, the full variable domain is EAGVTQFPSHSVIEKGQTVTLRCDPISGHDNLYWYRRVMGKEIKFLLHFVKESKQDESGMPNNRFLAERTGGTYSTLKVQPAELEDSGVYFCASSQERGTSSGNTIYFGEGSWLTVV.